One T cell receptor (beta chain) is described in this entry. Its specificity is unknown. This entry is derived from a study of cytomegalovirus exposure and HLA in healthy donors. Study observations and caveats: Near-uniform donor sequencing depth was presumed by presence/absence analyses.

The study sampled nominally healthy donors, though unrecorded immune exposures were likely. The PCR had 60 Vbeta and 13 Jbeta primers. The repertoire was sequenced with immunoSEQ multiplex PCR; TCRdb's copy has only in-frame clones and lacks some. The sample records under 100,000 clones, around three quarters being singletons. Germline V gene data show CDR1 as MDHEN and CDR2 as SYDVKM. The V gene lost 10 bases and the J gene lost 6 bases, with 18 bases spanning the gap. The length of the CDR3 is 14 residues. V usage is TRBV28 and J usage is TRBJ2-2; a possible D gene is TRBD2 (6 bases). The sequence was obtained from a woman aged 45-60 years in good health and CMV-seropositive. The sequencing input was PBMCs. CDR3 bases: TGTGCCACCCCTACGGGAGACGGGTCCGGGGAGCTGTTTTTT. Translated, it gives CATPTGDGSGELFF.